These 12 T cell receptor beta chains were sequenced from one sample in a study of blood T cell repertoires in COVID-19. Using immunoSEQ multiplex PCR, the repertoire was profiled, and TCRdb retains in-frame clones only, with some absent. The sample includes 240,000 or so clones, approximately 87% seen only once; the top ten take 5.5% to 8%. The material sequenced was peripheral blood. The source is a man aged 60 to 69 with acute or convalescent COVID-19.

In its sample, this clone was seen a few times. V usage is TRBV5-1 and J usage is TRBJ2-2; 8 nucleotides line up with TRBD1. This CDR3 spans 15 amino acids. V lost 3 bases to trimming and J lost 1 base; unmatched junction nucleotides: 2. CDR1 and CDR2 from the germline V gene are SGHRS and YFSETQ. The CDR3 is CASSSGTGNTGELFF. CDR3 DNA sequence: TGCGCCAGCAGCTCCGGGACAGGGAACACCGGGGAGCTGTTTTTT.

V is TRBV28 and J is TRBJ2-5, with TRBD2 matching 10 bases. The junction had 6 bases not matched to a gene; V was cut back by 5 bases and J by 3 bases. The germline gives CDR1 MDHEN, CDR2 SYDVKM. The CDR3 totals 15 residues. Here the CDR3 DNA reads TGTGCCAGCAGTCCCGCCGGGACTAGCGAAGAGACCCAGTACTTC. Protein: CASSPAGTSEETQYF.

This chain connects TRBV4-3 to TRBJ1-2; D ambiguous. Germline CDR1 LGHNA, CDR2 YSLEER. This CDR3 is built from 13 residues. V was shortened by 0 bases and J by 5 bases, with 7 bases between the two germline ends. The CDR3 DNA reads TGCGCCAGCAGCCAAGATCAGGCATATGGCTACACCTTC. This encodes CASSQDQAYGYTF.

This clone was recorded a few times. The chain recombines TRBV11-2 with TRBJ2-3, with TRBD2 matching over 11 bases. The CDR3 is made up of 17 amino acids. Looked up from germline, CDR1 is SGHAT and CDR2 is FQNNGV. Trimming at V came to 3 bases and at J to 5 bases, leaving 10 bases not matched to a gene. The CDR3 DNA is TGTGCCAGCAGCTTCACACTAGCGGGAGATGGTAGAGATACGCAGTATTTT. Protein product: CASSFTLAGDGRDTQYF.

A single count supports this clone. The chain is built from TRBV21-1 and TRBJ2-2; the table gives TRBD1 as D, unverified against the DNA. TRBV21-1 is classified as a pseudogene. The CDR3 length is 20 residues. The chain's CDR3 is CASSKTPREDRGINTGELFF. For the CDR3, the DNA is TGTGCCAGCAGCAAAACACCACGCGAGGACAGGGGGATTAACACCGGGGAGCTGTTTTTT.

The rearrangement joins TRBV28 to TRBJ1-2; D possibly corresponds to TRBD1 (6 bases). The CDR3 contains 11 residues. CDR1 and CDR2 (germline): MDHEN, SYDVKM. The V end lost 5 bases, the J end lost 8 bases, and 9 bases lay between the germline ends. CDR3 residues: CASSPRGGYTF. CDR3 bases: TGTGCCAGCAGTCCAAGGGGGGGCTACACCTTC.

In this sample, this clone turned up once. The rearrangement uses TRBV13 and TRBJ1-5, with 10 bases aligning to TRBD1. V lost 5 bases to trimming and J lost 4 bases; unmatched junction nucleotides: 32. Germline-derived CDR1 and CDR2 are PRHDT and FYEKMQ (reference sequence). The CDR3 sequence is 24 residues long. The CDR3 loop is CASSDTYGFRDRGKGRGENQPQHF. CDR3 bases: TGTGCCAGCAGCGACACTTACGGATTCCGGGACAGGGGTAAGGGTAGGGGGGAAAATCAGCCCCAGCATTTT.

The chain couples TRBV28 to TRBJ2-3, with 12 nucleotides matching TRBD2. After removal of 4 bases from V and 5 bases from J, the junction contained 4 bases not matched to a gene. The CDR3 is made up of 15 amino acids. Germline V gene sequence: CDR1 MDHEN, CDR2 SYDVKM. The CDR3 DNA reads TGTGCCAGCAGTTCCTCGGGACTAGCGGGAGATACGCAGTATTTT. Amino acids: CASSSSGLAGDTQYF.

This rearrangement joins TRBV9 to TRBJ2-1, with a weak D call TRBD1 (6 bases). Germline CDR1 and CDR2: SGDLS and YYNGEE. V lost 4 bases, J lost 9 bases, and 17 bases lay in between. The CDR3 length is 14 residues. The CDR3 loop reads CASSSIRGQAEQFF. The CDR3 DNA follows: TGTGCCAGCAGCTCTATCAGGGGCCAAGCTGAGCAGTTCTTC.

The rearrangement uses TRBV5-4 and TRBJ1-2, with a weak D call TRBD1 (6 bases). Trimming took off 7 bases at V and 4 bases at J, with 17 bases between the two ends. The CDR3 runs to 14 residues. Germline CDR1 reads SGHNT; CDR2 reads YYREEE (reference sequence). CDR3 protein: CASGDRTSFYGYTF. CDR3 bases: TGTGCCAGCGGAGACAGGACCTCATTCTATGGCTACACCTTC.

The rearrangement joins TRBV11-3 to TRBJ1-6; TRBD1 matches 9 bases. From germline, CDR1 is SGHNT and CDR2 YENEEA. CDR3 length equals 20 residues. Trimming cost V 0 bases and J 7 bases; bases outside gene matches: 16. The CDR3 DNA sequence: TGTGCCAGCAGCTTAGAAGGTGGGACAGGGACTCAACTGGGGAATTCACCCCTCCACTTT. Translating it yields CASSLEGGTGTQLGNSPLHF.

The genes are TRBV10-3 and TRBJ1-2; 7 bases align to TRBD1. V was clipped by 4 bases and J by 2 bases; unmatched bases: 4. CDR1 is ENHRY and CDR2 is SYGVKD in the germline V gene. This CDR3 has 14 amino acids. The CDR3 bases are TGTGCCATCAGTGGTGACAGGGAGAACTATGGCTACACCTTC. Amino acid sequence: CAISGDRENYGYTF.